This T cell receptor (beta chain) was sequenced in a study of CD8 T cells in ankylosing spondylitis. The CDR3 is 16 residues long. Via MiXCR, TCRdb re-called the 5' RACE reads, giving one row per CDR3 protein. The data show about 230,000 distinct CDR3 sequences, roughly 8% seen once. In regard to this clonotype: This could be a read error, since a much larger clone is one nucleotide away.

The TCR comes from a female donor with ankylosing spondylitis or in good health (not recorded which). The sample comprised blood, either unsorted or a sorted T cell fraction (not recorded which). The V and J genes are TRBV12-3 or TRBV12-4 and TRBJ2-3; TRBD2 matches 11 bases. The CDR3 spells CVSSPGLADFTDTQYF. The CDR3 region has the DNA TGTGTCAGCAGTCCGGGACTAGCGGACTTCACAGATACGCAGTATTTT.